This entry describes one T cell receptor beta chain. The data stem from a study of CD8 T cells in Susac syndrome. The study sequenced TCR beta in blood CD8+ and CD4+ T cells. The healthy controls were matched to patients by age and sex. Reverse transcription used roughly 0.45 to 1 ug RNA and random hexamers. TCR beta CDR3 was amplified by immunoSEQ multiplex PCR. This amplification extended across 54 Vbeta and 13 Jbeta segments. MiXCR was run by TCRdb on the immunoSEQ multiplex PCR reads, yielding one entry per CDR3 protein. The sample contains fewer than 150,000 distinct CDR3 sequences, about 94% of which appear only once. V lost 5 bases and J lost 6; bases outside the gene matches: 7. Germline V CDR1 and CDR2: MNHEY, SVGAGI. The CDR3 covers 15 residues.

This receptor was identified in a human donor in good health. This chain connects TRBV6-5 to TRBJ2-2; 9 nucleotides match TRBD1. What was sequenced was CD8+ T cells from PBMCs. This CDR3 is CASSLDRGLAGELFF. In DNA form, the CDR3 reads TGTGCCAGCAGTCTGGACAGGGGATTGGCCGGGGAGCTGTTTTTT.